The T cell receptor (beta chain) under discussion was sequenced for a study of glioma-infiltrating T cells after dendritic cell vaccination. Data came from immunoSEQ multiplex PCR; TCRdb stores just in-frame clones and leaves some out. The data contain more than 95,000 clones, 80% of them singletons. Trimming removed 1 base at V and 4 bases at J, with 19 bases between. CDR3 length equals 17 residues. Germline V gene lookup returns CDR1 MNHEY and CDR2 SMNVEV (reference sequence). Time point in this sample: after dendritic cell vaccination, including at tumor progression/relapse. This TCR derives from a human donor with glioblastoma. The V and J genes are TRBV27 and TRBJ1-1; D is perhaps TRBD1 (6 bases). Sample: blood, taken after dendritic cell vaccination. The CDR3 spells CASSLYAPGEYGTEAFF. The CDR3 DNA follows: TGTGCCAGCAGTTTATATGCCCCAGGGGAATACGGCACTGAAGCTTTCTTT.